This T cell receptor beta chain appears in the sequencing data of a study of T cells in Graves' hyperthyroidism and ophthalmopathy. At least ten counts were recorded for this clonotype. Using RNA transcripts as the source, TCR beta CDR3 regions were amplified. First-round RT-PCR of the TCR CDR3 relied on the HTBI primer set. MiXCR was run by TCRdb on the multiplex PCR reads, yielding one entry per CDR3 protein. The sample includes around 520,000 distinct CDR3 sequences, roughly a quarter seen only once; the top ten take 10% to 12%. The CDR3 totals 14 residues. The V and J ends lost 5 bases and 2 bases, in that order; junction bases with no gene match: 6. CDR1 is MNHEY and CDR2 is SMNVEV in the germline V gene (reference sequence).

Sequencing input: blood. The sequence derives from a woman in her 30s with Graves' ophthalmopathy. The chain couples TRBV27 to TRBJ2-7; 7 nucleotides align to TRBD1. CDR3 residues: CASSTGTATYEQYF. The CDR3 DNA follows: TGTGCCAGCAGTACCGGGACAGCTACCTACGAGCAGTACTTC.